A single T cell receptor (beta chain) is shown here with its context. Its antigen remains unknown. The V gene's germline CDR1 is GTSNPN and CDR2 SVGIG (reference sequence). V lost 5 bases and J lost 7, with 17 bases in between. The length of the CDR3 is 13 residues. This sample is part of a study of Ad26.COV2.S vaccination and SARS-CoV-2 variants. About the research overall: The study gave Ad26.COV2.S intramuscularly, once or twice 56 days apart. Study-wide points: Overall T cell responses may have been underestimated by the analyses of TCR breadth and depth.

Sequenced by immunoSEQ multiplex PCR; TCRdb stores in-frame clones only, minus some. There are about 320,000 clones in the sample; just over 85% occur only once, and 1.9% lies in the top ten. Described treatment: roughly 20 received Ad26.COV2.S at low or high dose, single or two shots; about 5 received placebo; per-sample allocation not given. Collection of samples fell on day 63 after the first vaccine or placebo injection. In Boston, an adult donor aged 18-55 years took part. In the vaccine, an Ad26 vector expressed the SARS-CoV-2 spike of the Wuhan strain. The starting material was peripheral blood, obtained in a trial of Ad26.COV2.S vaccine versus placebo. The rearrangement links TRBV30 to TRBJ1-1; no reliable D call. The TCR was taken from a person aged 18-60 years who received the Ad26.COV2.S COVID-19 vaccine or a placebo. The CDR3 here is CAWARTLSGEAFF. The CDR3 nucleotides are TGTGCCTGGGCCAGGACCCTCTCCGGTGAAGCTTTCTTT. Full variable domain (remainder filled in from reference TRBV30 and TRBJ1-1): SQTIHQWPATLVQPVGSPLSLECTVEGTSNPNLYWYRQAAGRGLQLLFYSVGIGQISSEVPQNLSASRPQDRQFILSSKKLLLSDSGFYLCAWARTLSGEAFFGQGTRLTVV.